A single sample gave rise to the 23 T cell receptor beta chains below, sequenced in a study of early T cells in non-severe SARS-CoV-2 infection (TCRdb year 2021). Library construction relied on 5' RACE. Sequencing used a NextSeq 500. TCRdb redid the processing of the public reads, applying fastp at Q25 and MiXCR, and retained in-frame beta chains. CDR3 protein sequences are deduplicated, and each keeps its most common genes and DNA. This sample lists tens of thousands of distinct CDR3 sequences; approximately 5% were detected once. The ten largest clones take up approximately 5.6% of the sample. Sequencing was performed on whole blood. The receptors derive from an adult who was a healthcare worker with PCR-confirmed SARS-CoV-2 infection or an uninfected control (not recorded which).

In its sample, this clonotype was seen many times. The chain is built from TRBV12-3 or TRBV12-4 and TRBJ2-1; TRBD2 matches at 13 bases. This CDR3 has 16 amino acids. V was pared by 6 bases and J by 5 bases, with 7 bases of the junction left unmatched. CDR3 sequence reads: CASSPRLAGGNNEQFF. The DNA for the CDR3 is TGTGCCAGCAGCCCAAGACTAGCGGGAGGTAACAATGAGCAGTTCTTC.

The sample holds many counts of this clonotype. V and J are TRBV11-3 and TRBJ2-7, with TRBD2 matching 11 bases. Germline-derived CDR1 and CDR2 are SGHNT and YENEEA. This CDR3 spans 14 amino acids. V was pared by 3 bases and J by 4 bases, with 2 bases of the junction left unmatched. CDR3 sequence reads: CASSLLAGGYEQYF. The DNA for the CDR3 is TGTGCCAGCAGCTTGCTAGCGGGAGGTTACGAGCAGTACTTC.

This clonotype showed up many times. The V gene is TRBV4-1, the J gene TRBJ2-1; no clear D gene. Deletions cut 3 bases from V and 4 bases from J, with 19 bases between. This CDR3 spans 17 amino acids. Germline CDR1 MGHRA, CDR2 YSYEKL. DNA for the CDR3: TGCGCCAGCAGCCAGTCGTTAGTCGGGTCGCTTTACAATGAGCAGTTCTTC. The encoded protein is CASSQSLVGSLYNEQFF.

This clonotype was counted ten times or more. The chain is built from TRBV20-1 and TRBJ2-1; D tentatively fits TRBD1 or TRBD2 (6 bases each). Deletions cut 3 bases from V and 13 bases from J, with 16 bases between. Germline V gene sequence: CDR1 DFQATT, CDR2 SNEGSKA (reference sequence). This CDR3 comprises 12 residues. The CDR3 nucleotides are TGCAGTGCTAGTAATATAGGGGGGTCTCAGTTCTTC. As protein: CSASNIGGSQFF.

Ten or more counts support this clonotype. The chain is built from TRBV29-1 and TRBJ1-5; TRBD1 might be the D (5 bases). The CDR3 consists of 12 residues. Trimming cost V 4 bases and J 2 bases, with 6 bases left between them. From germline, CDR1 is SQVTM and CDR2 ANQGSEA. The CDR3 region has the DNA TGCAGCGTTGGGGACGGCAATCAGCCCCAGCATTTT. It translates to CSVGDGNQPQHF.

In this sample, this clonotype turned up many times. This chain uses TRBV7-9 with TRBJ2-7; D is undetermined. Germline V gene data show CDR1 as SEHNR and CDR2 as FQNEAQ (reference sequence). V was cut by 1 base and J by 7 bases, with 11 bases left in between. The CDR3 is made up of 13 amino acids. CDR3 in DNA: TGTGCCAGCAGCTTAGAGGCAGAACTGGAGCAGTACTTC. It yields the protein CASSLEAELEQYF.

The table lists this clonotype with many counts. The V call is TRBV5-6, the J call TRBJ2-3; 9 nucleotides match TRBD2. Germline trimming cut 4 bases from V and 3 bases from J; bases unmatched to any gene: 9. This CDR3 comprises 16 residues. Germline V gene sequence: CDR1 SGHDT, CDR2 YYEEEE. CDR3 DNA sequence: TGTGCCAGCAGCACCTTAGCGGGAGAAGGGACAGATACGCAGTATTTT. This sequence encodes CASSTLAGEGTDTQYF.

The sample holds many counts of this clonotype. CDR3 nucleotides: TGTGCCAGCAGCTTGGAGGGTGCCCCCTACAATGAGCAGTTCTTC. Encoded protein: CASSLEGAPYNEQFF. The chain joins TRBV5-4 to TRBJ2-1, with D hard to call. V was cut by 0 bases and J by 2 bases, with 9 bases left in between. Germline V gives CDR1 SGHNT, CDR2 YYREEE (reference sequence). This CDR3 has 15 residues.

This clonotype appeared many times. The chain joins TRBV5-1 to TRBJ2-7, with D uncertain. The CDR3 spans 15 residues. V lost 0 bases to trimming and J lost 2 bases, with 12 bases between them. CDR1 and CDR2 from the germline V gene are SGHRS and YFSETQ. CDR3 sequence: CASSLAERSAYEQYF. The CDR3 nucleotides read TGCGCCAGCAGCTTGGCTGAGAGGTCCGCCTACGAGCAGTACTTC.

In its sample, this clonotype was seen many times. The J gene is TRBJ1-4, the V gene TRBV25-1; D remains unclear. Per the germline V gene, CDR1 is MGHDK and CDR2 is SYGVNS. Trimming pared 4 bases from V and 8 bases from J, leaving 11 bases between. CDR3 size: 13 residues. CDR3 in amino acids: CASSAPGGEKLFF. In nucleotides, the CDR3 is TGTGCCAGCAGTGCCCCGGGAGGAGAAAAACTGTTTTTT.

This clonotype was detected many times. V is TRBV7-9 and J is TRBJ1-2; 7 nucleotides align to TRBD1. The V segment lost 4 bases and the J segment 1 base; nucleotides outside the gene matches: 12. This CDR3 region has 17 residues. CDR1 is SEHNR, CDR2 FQNEAQ, per germline (reference sequence). Here the CDR3 reads CASSSPGDRAFNYGYTF. The DNA for the CDR3 is TGTGCCAGCAGCTCACCGGGGGACAGAGCTTTTAACTATGGCTACACCTTC.

This clonotype came up many times. This chain connects TRBV9 to TRBJ2-1, with 10 positions matching TRBD1. The V gene's germline CDR1 is SGDLS and CDR2 YYNGEE. CDR3 length: 15 residues. V shed 3 bases, J shed 8 bases, and the junction held 8 bases outside the gene matches. The CDR3 sequence is CASSADRGLMDEQFF. The DNA of the CDR3 is TGTGCCAGCAGCGCTGACAGGGGGCTTATGGATGAGCAGTTCTTC.

This clonotype was counted many times. The V call is TRBV7-9, the J call TRBJ2-1; the D gene is possibly TRBD1 (6 bases). Germline V gene data show CDR1 as SEHNR and CDR2 as FQNEAQ (reference sequence). V was cut by 6 bases and J by 9 bases, with 15 bases left in between. The CDR3 extends over 13 amino acids. CDR3 sequence: CASRRQVKTEQFF. In DNA form, the CDR3 reads TGTGCCAGCAGGCGACAGGTTAAGACTGAGCAGTTCTTC.

This clonotype was seen many times. This sequence joins TRBV12-3 or TRBV12-4 and TRBJ2-7; D unclear. V was shortened by 5 bases and J by 2 bases, with 13 bases between the two germline ends. This CDR3 is 14 amino acids long. CDR3 in DNA: TGTGCCAGCAGTCCCCCCTCGGCCGCCTACGAGCAGTACTTC. Translation: CASSPPSAAYEQYF.

This clonotype was observed a handful of times. The J gene is TRBJ2-1, the V gene TRBV11-2, with 10 bases matching TRBD2. J was trimmed by 5 bases and V by 5 bases; bases with no gene match: 9. The germline gives CDR1 SGHAT, CDR2 FQNNGV. The CDR3 length is 16 residues. Here the CDR3 DNA reads TGTGCCAGCAGCCCCCGACTAGCGGGTAGAAACAATGAGCAGTTCTTC. This gives the protein CASSPRLAGRNNEQFF.

This clonotype was counted many times. The genes are TRBV4-2 and TRBJ2-5; no definite D call. Germline V gene lookup returns CDR1 LGHNA and CDR2 YNFKEQ. CDR3 size: 14 residues. With 0 bases removed from V and 3 bases from J, the gap between germline ends came to 8 bases. The CDR3 protein is CASSQDTGKETQYF. Written as DNA, the CDR3 is TGTGCCAGCAGCCAAGACACCGGAAAAGAGACCCAGTACTTC.

This clonotype was counted at least ten times. The chain couples TRBV10-3 to TRBJ1-5; no clear D gene. The germline V gene encodes CDR1 ENHRY and CDR2 SYGVKD. The ends were cut back, 0 bases at V and 9 bases at J, with 12 bases in the middle. CDR3 length: 14 residues. The CDR3, as DNA: TGTGCCATCAGTGAGTCGAGCCAGGATAGGCCCCAGCATTTT. This encodes CAISESSQDRPQHF.

Worth noting for this clonotype: This may be a read error: a much more frequent sequence differs by one nucleotide. The V gene is TRBV18, the J gene TRBJ2-3, with D tentatively TRBD1 (6 bases). The CDR3 totals 17 residues. The germline V gene encodes CDR1 KGHSH and CDR2 LQKENI. Trimming cost V 2 bases and J 1 base, with 16 bases left between them. The CDR3 sequence is CASSPRERTEGTDTQYF. In nucleotides, the CDR3 is TGTGCCAGCTCACCAAGGGAACGGACAGAAGGCACAGATACGCAGTATTTT.

The sample holds many counts of this clonotype. The rearrangement joins TRBV7-9 to TRBJ2-3; D might be TRBD1 or TRBD2, each matching 5 bases. The germline CDR1 and CDR2 sequences are SEHNR and FQNEAQ (reference sequence). The CDR3 sequence is 14 residues long. V gave up 10 bases and J gave up 4 bases, with 18 bases separating them. CDR3 protein: CANGGPGWSDTQYF. CDR3 DNA sequence: TGTGCCAATGGAGGACCAGGGTGGTCAGATACGCAGTATTTT. Variable domain in full (rest from reference TRBV7-9 and TRBJ2-3): DTGVSQNPRHKITKRGQNVTFRCDPISEHNRLYWYRQTLGQGPEFLTYFQNEAQLEKSRLLSDRFSAERPKGSFSTLEIQRTEQGDSAMYLCANGGPGWSDTQYFGPGTRLTVL.

This clonotype was detected ten times or more. The chain employs TRBV6-2 or TRBV6-3 and TRBJ2-7; 7 positions agree with TRBD1. From germline, CDR1 is MNHEY and CDR2 SVGEGT. CDR3 length: 15 amino acids. V lost 5 bases and J lost 3; bases outside the gene matches: 10. CDR3 in amino acids: CASSDGTAEIYEQYF. CDR3 nucleotide sequence: TGTGCCAGCAGTGATGGGACAGCAGAGATCTACGAGCAGTACTTC.

This clonotype was counted at least ten times. This rearrangement joins TRBV9 to TRBJ2-5; possible D gene TRBD2, 5 bases. The V gene lost 3 bases and the J gene lost 3 bases, with 9 bases spanning the gap. Germline CDR1 reads SGDLS; CDR2 reads YYNGEE. The CDR3 has 13 residues. This CDR3 is CASSDGVKETQYF. The CDR3 region has the DNA TGTGCCAGCAGCGACGGGGTAAAAGAGACCCAGTACTTC.

This clonotype appeared many times. The chain recombines TRBV10-3 with TRBJ2-1; D remains unclear. The CDR3 runs to 14 residues. Germline-derived CDR1 and CDR2 are ENHRY and SYGVKD. V lost 0 bases to trimming and J lost 2 bases, with 5 bases between them. CDR3 amino acids: CAISESPAYNEQFF. CDR3 sequence (DNA): TGTGCCATCAGTGAGTCTCCAGCCTACAATGAGCAGTTCTTC.

This clonotype occurred many times. The chain links TRBV11-3 to TRBJ2-7, with TRBD2 as a possible D gene (6 bases). Germline CDR1 reads SGHNT; CDR2 reads YENEEA. V gave up 5 bases and J gave up 5 bases, with 10 bases separating them. The CDR3 consists of 12 residues. CDR3 amino acids: CASSLSGDEQYF. The CDR3 DNA is TGTGCCAGCAGCCTCTCGGGGGACGAGCAGTACTTC.